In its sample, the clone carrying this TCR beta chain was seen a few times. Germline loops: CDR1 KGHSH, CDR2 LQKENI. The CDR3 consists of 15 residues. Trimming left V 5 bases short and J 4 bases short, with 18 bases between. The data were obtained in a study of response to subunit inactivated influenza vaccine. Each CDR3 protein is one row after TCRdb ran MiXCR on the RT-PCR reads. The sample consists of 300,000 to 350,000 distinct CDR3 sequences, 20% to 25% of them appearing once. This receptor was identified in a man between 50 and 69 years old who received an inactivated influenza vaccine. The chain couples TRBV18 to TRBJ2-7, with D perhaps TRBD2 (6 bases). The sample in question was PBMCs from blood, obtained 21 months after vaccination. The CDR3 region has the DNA TGTGCCAGCTCAACTCAGACTAGTAAAGGATACGAGCAGTACTTC. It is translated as CASSTQTSKGYEQYF.